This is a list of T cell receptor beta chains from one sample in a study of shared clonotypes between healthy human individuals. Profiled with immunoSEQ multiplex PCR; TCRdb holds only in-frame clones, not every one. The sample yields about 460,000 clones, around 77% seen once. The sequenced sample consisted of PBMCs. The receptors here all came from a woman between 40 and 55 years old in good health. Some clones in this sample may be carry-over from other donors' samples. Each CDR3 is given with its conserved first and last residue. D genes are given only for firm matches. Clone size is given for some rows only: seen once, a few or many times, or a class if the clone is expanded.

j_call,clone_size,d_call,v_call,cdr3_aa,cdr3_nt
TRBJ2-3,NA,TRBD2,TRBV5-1,CASSYIAGDTQYF,TGCGCCAGCAGTTATATAGCGGGAGATACGCAGTATTTT
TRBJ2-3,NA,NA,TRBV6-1,CASSEGQRSTDTQYF,TGTGCCAGCAGTGAAGGACAACGTAGCACAGATACGCAGTATTTT
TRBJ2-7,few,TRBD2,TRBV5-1,CASSLAGDSYEQYF,TGCGCCAGCAGTTTAGCGGGAGACTCCTACGAGCAGTACTTC
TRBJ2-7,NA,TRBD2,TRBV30,CAWSASGRRGYEQYF,TGTGCCTGGAGTGCTAGCGGGAGGCGGGGATACGAGCAGTACTTC
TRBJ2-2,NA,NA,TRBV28,CASSRSGSVGELFF,TGTGCCAGCAGCAGAAGTGGGAGTGTCGGGGAGCTGTTTTTT
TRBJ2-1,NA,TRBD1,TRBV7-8,CASSLARDRTYNEQFF,TGTGCCAGCAGCTTAGCCCGGGACAGGACCTACAATGAGCAGTTCTTC
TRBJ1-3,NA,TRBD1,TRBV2,CASRGQFLAGNTIYF,TGTGCCAGCAGGGGACAGTTCCTCGCTGGAAACACCATATATTTT
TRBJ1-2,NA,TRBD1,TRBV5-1,CASSSLQGEEGYTF,TGCGCCAGCAGCTCCCTACAGGGGGAAGAGGGCTACACCTTC
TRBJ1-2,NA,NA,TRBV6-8,CASTGGAGYTF,TGTGCCAGTACGGGGGGAGCTGGCTACACCTTC
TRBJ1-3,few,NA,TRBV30,CAWTQRGGNTIYF,TGTGCCTGGACGCAGCGGGGCGGAAACACCATATATTTT
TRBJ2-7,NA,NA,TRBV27,CASSFSGGYEQYF,TGTGCCAGCAGTTTCTCCGGGGGATACGAGCAGTACTTC
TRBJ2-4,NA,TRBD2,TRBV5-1,CASSSGLAGGPTKNIQYF,TGCGCCAGCAGCTCGGGACTAGCGGGAGGGCCAACCAAAAACATTCAGTACTTC
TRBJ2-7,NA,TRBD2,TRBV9,CASSVGLAGVEQYF,TGTGCCAGCAGCGTAGGTCTGGCGGGAGTCGAGCAGTACTTC
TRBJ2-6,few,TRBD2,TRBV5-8,CASSLLSTSGSGANVLTF,TGTGCCAGCAGCTTGCTTTCAACTAGCGGCTCTGGGGCCAACGTCCTGACTTTC
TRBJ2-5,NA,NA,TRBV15,CATSRESNQETQYF,TGTGCCACCAGCAGAGAATCCAACCAAGAGACCCAGTACTTC
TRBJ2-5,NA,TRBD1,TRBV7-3,CASSRGTEETQYF,TGTGCCAGCAGCCGAGGGACAGAAGAGACCCAGTACTTC
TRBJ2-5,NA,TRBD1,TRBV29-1,CSHTTSDRAGRETQYF,TGCAGCCATACCACCTCGGACAGGGCGGGAAGGGAGACCCAGTACTTC
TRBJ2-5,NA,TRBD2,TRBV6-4,CASSVQAGDYQETQYF,TGTGCCAGCAGTGTTCAGGCGGGAGATTACCAAGAGACCCAGTACTTC
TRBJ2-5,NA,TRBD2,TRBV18,CASSPVERETEQYF,TGTGCCAGCTCACCCGTGGAGCGGGAGACGGAGCAGTACTTC
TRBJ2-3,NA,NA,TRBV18,CASSPSRGTDTQYF,TGTGCCAGCTCACCTTCCAGGGGCACAGATACGCAGTATTTT
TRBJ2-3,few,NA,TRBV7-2,CASSLERSTDTQYF,TGTGCCAGCAGCTTAGAACGGAGCACAGATACGCAGTATTTT
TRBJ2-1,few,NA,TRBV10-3,CAISEYIERFF,TGTGCCATCAGTGAGTACATAGAACGGTTCTTC
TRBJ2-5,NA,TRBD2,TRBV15,CATSQGLAAQETQYF,TGTGCCACCAGCCAGGGACTAGCGGCTCAAGAGACCCAGTACTTC
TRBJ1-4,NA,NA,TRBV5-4,CASSFLRGGTSTTNEKLFF,TGTGCCAGCAGCTTCCTTAGGGGGGGCACCAGCACAACTAATGAAAAACTGTTTTTT